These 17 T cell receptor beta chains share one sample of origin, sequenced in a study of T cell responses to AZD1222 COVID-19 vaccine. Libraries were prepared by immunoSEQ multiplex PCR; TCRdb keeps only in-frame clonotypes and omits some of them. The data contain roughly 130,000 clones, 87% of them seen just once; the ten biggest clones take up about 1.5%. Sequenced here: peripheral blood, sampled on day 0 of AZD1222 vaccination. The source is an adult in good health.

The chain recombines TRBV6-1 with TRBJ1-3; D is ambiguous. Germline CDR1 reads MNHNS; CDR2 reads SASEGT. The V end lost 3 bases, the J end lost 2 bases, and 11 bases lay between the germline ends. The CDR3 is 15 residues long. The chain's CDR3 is CASSDIWGTGNTIYF. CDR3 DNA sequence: TGTGCCAGCAGTGATATTTGGGGAACTGGAAACACCATATATTTT.

This CDR3 reads CASRSIRGAPDNEQFF. As DNA, the CDR3 is TGTGCCAGCAGATCTATCAGGGGGGCCCCAGACAATGAGCAGTTCTTC. The chain recombines TRBV11-2 with TRBJ2-1; maybe TRBD1 (7 bases). The CDR3 runs to 16 residues. Germline V gives CDR1 SGHAT, CDR2 FQNNGV. V was trimmed by 6 bases and J by 5 bases, leaving 20 bases between them.

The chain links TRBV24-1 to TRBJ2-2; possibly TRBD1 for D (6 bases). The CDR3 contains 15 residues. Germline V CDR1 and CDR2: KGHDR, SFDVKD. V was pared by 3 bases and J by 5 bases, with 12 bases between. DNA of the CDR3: TGTGCCACCAGTGATCGGACAGAACCTACCGGGGAGCTGTTTTTT. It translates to CATSDRTEPTGELFF.

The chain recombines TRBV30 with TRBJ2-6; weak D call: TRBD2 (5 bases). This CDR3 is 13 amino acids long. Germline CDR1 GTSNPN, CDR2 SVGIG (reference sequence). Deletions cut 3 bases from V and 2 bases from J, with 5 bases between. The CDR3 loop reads CAWREAGANVLTF. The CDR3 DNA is TGTGCCTGGAGGGAGGCTGGGGCCAACGTCCTGACTTTC.

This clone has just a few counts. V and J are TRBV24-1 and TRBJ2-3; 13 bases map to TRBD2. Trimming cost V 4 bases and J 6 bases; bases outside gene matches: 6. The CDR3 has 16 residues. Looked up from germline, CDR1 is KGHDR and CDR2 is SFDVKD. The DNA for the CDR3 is TGTGCCACCAGTGACCGACTAGCGGGGGGAGGGGATACGCAGTATTTT. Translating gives CATSDRLAGGGDTQYF.

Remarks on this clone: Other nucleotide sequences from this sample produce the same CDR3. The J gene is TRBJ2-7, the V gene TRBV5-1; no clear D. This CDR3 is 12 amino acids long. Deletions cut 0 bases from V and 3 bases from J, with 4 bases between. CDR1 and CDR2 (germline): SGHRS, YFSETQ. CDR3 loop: CASSLGGYEQYF. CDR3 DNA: TGCGCCAGCAGCTTGGGGGGCTACGAGCAGTACTTC.

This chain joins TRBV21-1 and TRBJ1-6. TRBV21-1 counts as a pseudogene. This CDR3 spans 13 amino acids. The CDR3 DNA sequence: TGTGCCAGCAACGACAGGGAGGGATCACCCCTCCACTTT. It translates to CASNDREGSPLHF.

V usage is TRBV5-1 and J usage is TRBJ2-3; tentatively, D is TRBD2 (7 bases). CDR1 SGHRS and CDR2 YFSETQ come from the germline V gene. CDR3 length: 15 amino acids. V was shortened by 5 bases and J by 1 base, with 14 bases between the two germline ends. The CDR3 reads CASSDGGGRTDTQYF. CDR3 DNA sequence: TGCGCCAGCAGTGATGGCGGGGGCCGCACAGATACGCAGTATTTT.

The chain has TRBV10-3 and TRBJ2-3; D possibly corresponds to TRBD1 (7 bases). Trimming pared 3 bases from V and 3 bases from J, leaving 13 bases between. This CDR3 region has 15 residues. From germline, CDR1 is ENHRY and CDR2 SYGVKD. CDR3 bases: TGTGCCATCAGTGATGGAGGGGGCGCGACAGATACGCAGTATTTT. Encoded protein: CAISDGGGATDTQYF.

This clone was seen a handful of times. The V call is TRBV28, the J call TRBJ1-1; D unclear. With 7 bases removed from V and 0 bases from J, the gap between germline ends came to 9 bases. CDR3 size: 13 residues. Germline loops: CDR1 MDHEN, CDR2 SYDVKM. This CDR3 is CASKEGLNTEAFF. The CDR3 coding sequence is TGTGCCAGCAAGGAGGGATTGAACACTGAAGCTTTCTTT.

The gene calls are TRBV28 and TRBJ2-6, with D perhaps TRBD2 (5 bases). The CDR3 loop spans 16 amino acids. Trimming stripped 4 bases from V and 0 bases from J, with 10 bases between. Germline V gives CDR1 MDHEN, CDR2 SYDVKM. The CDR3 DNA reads TGTGCCAGCAGTTCCCCCCGGGACTCTGGGGCCAACGTCCTGACTTTC. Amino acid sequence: CASSSPRDSGANVLTF.

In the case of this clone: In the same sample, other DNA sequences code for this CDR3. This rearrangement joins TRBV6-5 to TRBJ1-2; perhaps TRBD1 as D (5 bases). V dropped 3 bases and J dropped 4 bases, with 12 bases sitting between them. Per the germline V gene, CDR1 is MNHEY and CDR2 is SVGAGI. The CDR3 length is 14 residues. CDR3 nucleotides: TGTGCCAGCAGTTATGGGGGGGGTGGCTATGGCTACACCTTC. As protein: CASSYGGGGYGYTF.

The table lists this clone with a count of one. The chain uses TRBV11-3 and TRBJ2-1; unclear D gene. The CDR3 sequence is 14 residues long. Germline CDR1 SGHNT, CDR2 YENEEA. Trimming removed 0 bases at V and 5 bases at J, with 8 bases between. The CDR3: CASSLDRRDNEQFF. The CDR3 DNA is TGTGCCAGCAGCTTAGATCGACGCGACAATGAGCAGTTCTTC. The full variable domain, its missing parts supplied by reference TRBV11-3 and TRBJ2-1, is EAGVVQSPRYKIIEKKQPVAFWCNPISGHNTLYWYLQNLGQGPELLIRYENEEAVDDSQLPKDRFSAERLKGVDSTLKIQPAELGDSAVYLCASSLDRRDNEQFFGPGTRLTVL.

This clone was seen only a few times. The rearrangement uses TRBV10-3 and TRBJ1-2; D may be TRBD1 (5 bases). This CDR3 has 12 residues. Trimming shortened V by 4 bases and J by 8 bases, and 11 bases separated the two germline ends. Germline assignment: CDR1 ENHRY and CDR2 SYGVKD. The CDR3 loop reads CAISAQGGGYTF. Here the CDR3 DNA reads TGTGCCATCAGTGCGCAGGGAGGGGGCTACACCTTC.

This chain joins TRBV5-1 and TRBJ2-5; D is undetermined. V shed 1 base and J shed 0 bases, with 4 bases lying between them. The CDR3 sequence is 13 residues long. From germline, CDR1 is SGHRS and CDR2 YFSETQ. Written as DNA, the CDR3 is TGCGCCAGCAGCTTGAGGAACCAAGAGACCCAGTACTTC. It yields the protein CASSLRNQETQYF.

DNA for the CDR3: TGTGCCAGTAGTACCTACTGGGGCGAGCAGTACTTC. As protein: CASSTYWGEQYF. The gene calls are TRBV19 and TRBJ2-7; D is ambiguous. CDR1 and CDR2 from the germline V gene are LNHDA and SQIVND (reference sequence). Trimming pared 4 bases from V and 6 bases from J, leaving 10 bases between. This CDR3 spans 12 amino acids.

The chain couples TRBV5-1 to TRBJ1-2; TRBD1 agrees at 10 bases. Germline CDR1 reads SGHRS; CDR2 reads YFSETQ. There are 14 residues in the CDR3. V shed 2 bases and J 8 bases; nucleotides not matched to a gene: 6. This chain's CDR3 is CASSFTGTGEGYTF. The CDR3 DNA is TGCGCCAGCAGCTTTACCGGGACAGGGGAAGGCTACACCTTC. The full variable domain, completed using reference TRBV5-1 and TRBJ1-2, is KAGVTQTPRYLIKTRGQQVTLSCSPISGHRSVSWYQQTPGQGLQFLFEYFSETQRNKGNFPGRFSGRQFSNSRSEMNVSTLELGDSALYLCASSFTGTGEGYTFGSGTRLTVV.